What follows are 10 T cell receptor beta chains derived from one specimen sequenced in a study of T cells after yellow fever vaccination. TCRdb passed the 5' RACE reads through MiXCR, listing each CDR3 protein once. The data show a few hundred thousand distinct CDR3 sequences, over 4% seen once. This sample comprised PBMCs, obtained 5 days after the yellow fever booster vaccination. These receptor sequences come from a man between 18 and 29 years old who received the YFV17D yellow fever vaccine.

This clonotype has at least ten counts. CDR3: CASSQETGGSYEQYF. The CDR3 bases are TGCGCCAGCAGCCAAGAGACAGGGGGCTCCTACGAGCAGTACTTC. V usage is TRBV4-3 and J usage is TRBJ2-7, with 9 positions matching TRBD1. The V and J ends lost 0 bases and 0 bases, in that order; junction bases with no gene match: 0. CDR1 is LGHNA and CDR2 is YSLEER in the germline V gene. The length of the CDR3 is 15 residues.

This clonotype was seen ten or more times. The J gene is TRBJ2-5, the V gene TRBV6-6; possible D gene TRBD1, 6 bases. This CDR3 region has 14 residues. Trimming left V 6 bases short and J 5 bases short, with 16 bases between. Looked up from germline, CDR1 is MNHNY and CDR2 is SVGAGI (reference sequence). The CDR3 nucleotides read TGTGCCAGCAGCCTATTTGGGGGCGGGGAGACCCAGTACTTC. Amino acids: CASSLFGGGETQYF.

J is TRBJ2-5 and V is TRBV29-1, with TRBD1 matching 7 bases. The junction had 5 bases not matched to a gene; V was cut back by 7 bases and J by 3 bases. The CDR3 has 12 amino acids. Germline values: CDR1 SQVTM, CDR2 ANQGSEA. The CDR3 DNA reads as TGCAGCGGGGGACAGTCGAAAGAGACCCAGTACTTC. It specifies CSGGQSKETQYF.

This clonotype has just a few counts. V and J are TRBV28 and TRBJ1-5; no clear D. The CDR3 loop spans 13 amino acids. Germline V gives CDR1 MDHEN, CDR2 SYDVKM. The V end was cut by 6 bases, the J end by 5 bases, with 11 bases between. CDR3 sequence (DNA): TGTGCCAGCAGGACGTACATAGATCAGCCCCAGCATTTT. Encoded protein: CASRTYIDQPQHF. The full variable domain, with the rest looked up from reference TRBV28 and TRBJ1-5, is DVKVTQSSRYLVKRTGEKVFLECVQDMDHENMFWYRQDPGLGLRLIYFSYDVKMKEKGDIPEGYSVSREKKERFSLILESASTNQTSMYLCASRTYIDQPQHFGDGTRLSIL.

This clonotype was recorded many times. The chain combines TRBV4-2 with TRBJ2-3; D gene unclear. With 0 bases removed from V and 6 bases from J, the gap between germline ends came to 10 bases. The CDR3 has 14 amino acids. Germline CDR1 reads LGHNA; CDR2 reads YNFKEQ. CDR3 amino acids: CASSQDPTTDTQYF. Written as DNA, the CDR3 is TGTGCCAGCAGCCAAGATCCAACTACCGATACGCAGTATTTT.

The V call is TRBV7-2, the J call TRBJ2-3, with 8 bases that match TRBD2. The CDR3 spans 16 residues. CDR1 and CDR2 from the germline V gene are SGHTA and FQGNSA. The J segment lost 3 bases and the V segment lost 7 bases, leaving 12 bases of the junction unmatched. CDR3 coding DNA: TGTGCCAGCACCGTACACCGGGGGGGAGGGACAGATACGCAGTATTTT. As protein: CASTVHRGGGTDTQYF. The full variable domain, its missing parts supplied by reference TRBV7-2 and TRBJ2-3, is GAGVSQSPSNKVTEKGKDVELRCDPISGHTALYWYRQSLGQGLEFLIYFQGNSAPDKSGLPSDRFSAERTGGSVSTLTIQRTQQEDSAVYLCASTVHRGGGTDTQYFGPGTRLTVL.

This clonotype was seen many times. The V gene is TRBV14, the J gene TRBJ2-5; the D call may be TRBD1 or TRBD2 (5 bases each). The germline gives CDR1 SGHDN, CDR2 FVKESK. The CDR3 consists of 13 residues. Trimming shortened V by 4 bases and J by 2 bases, and 8 bases separated the two germline ends. The CDR3: CASSRDGQETQYF. CDR3 nucleotides: TGTGCCAGCAGCCGGGACGGACAAGAGACCCAGTACTTC.

In its sample, this clonotype was seen a few times. The chain has TRBV5-1 and TRBJ2-7, with 9 bases aligning to TRBD1. This CDR3 region has 16 residues. The germline CDR1 and CDR2 sequences are SGHRS and YFSETQ. V lost 1 base, J lost 0 bases, and 5 bases stayed unmatched. DNA of the CDR3: TGCGCCAGCAGCTTGAGAGACAGGGGGTACTCCTACGAGCAGTACTTC. Translation: CASSLRDRGYSYEQYF.

The chain joins TRBV18 to TRBJ1-1, with 7 bases lining up with TRBD1. Unmatched junction bases numbered 13, after V lost 4 bases and J lost 5 bases. The germline V gene has CDR1 KGHSH and CDR2 LQKENI. This CDR3 is 16 amino acids long. This CDR3 reads CASSLTTGAERTEAFF. The CDR3 DNA is TGTGCCAGCTCACTAACCACAGGGGCAGAGAGGACTGAAGCTTTCTTT. The whole variable domain, remainder taken from reference TRBV18 and TRBJ1-1, is NAGVMQNPRHLVRRRGQEARLRCSPMKGHSHVYWYRQLPEEGLKFMVYLQKENIIDESGMPKERFSAEFPKEGPSILRIQQVVRGDSAAYFCASSLTTGAERTEAFFGQGTRLTVV.

Details on this clonotype: Since no conserved phenylalanine or tryptophan closes the CDR3, a read error is the likely cause. The J gene is TRBJ2-7, the V gene TRBV12-3 or TRBV12-4; D gene unclear. This CDR3 comprises 12 residues. In DNA, the CDR3 is TGTGCCAGCTGTTTAGAGCCCTACGAGCAGTACTTA. It yields the protein CASCLEPYEQYL.